This T cell receptor (beta chain) originates from a study of PD-1 blockade in classical Hodgkin lymphoma. Study background: Nivolumab was given intravenously to patients at 3 mg/kg every 2 weeks. Study findings and constraints: The study found complete responders had baseline diversity similar to newly diagnosed patients.

Libraries were prepared by immunoSEQ multiplex PCR; TCRdb keeps only in-frame clonotypes and omits some of them. The table records nearly 25,000 clones, about four fifths of them present only once. Note on this clone: Its cognate antigen is unknown.

Every single patient, without exception, relapsed after autologous stem cell transplantation, and brentuximab vedotin exposure varied. The authors purified CD4+ T cells from thawed PBMCs by magnetic negative selection. This CDR3 spans 15 amino acids. Per the germline V gene, CDR1 is LNHDA and CDR2 is SQIVND (reference sequence). V dropped 6 bases and J dropped 6; count of bases not matched to a gene: 11. This TCR came from a human donor with classical Hodgkin lymphoma. The sample was CD4+ T cells from blood, taken at baseline. V gene TRBV19 combines with J gene TRBJ1-1, with 9 nucleotides matching TRBD1. CDR3 sequence (DNA): TGTGCCAGTAGATTATCCGGACAGGGGAATCCTGAAGCTTTCTTT. Translating it yields CASRLSGQGNPEAFF.